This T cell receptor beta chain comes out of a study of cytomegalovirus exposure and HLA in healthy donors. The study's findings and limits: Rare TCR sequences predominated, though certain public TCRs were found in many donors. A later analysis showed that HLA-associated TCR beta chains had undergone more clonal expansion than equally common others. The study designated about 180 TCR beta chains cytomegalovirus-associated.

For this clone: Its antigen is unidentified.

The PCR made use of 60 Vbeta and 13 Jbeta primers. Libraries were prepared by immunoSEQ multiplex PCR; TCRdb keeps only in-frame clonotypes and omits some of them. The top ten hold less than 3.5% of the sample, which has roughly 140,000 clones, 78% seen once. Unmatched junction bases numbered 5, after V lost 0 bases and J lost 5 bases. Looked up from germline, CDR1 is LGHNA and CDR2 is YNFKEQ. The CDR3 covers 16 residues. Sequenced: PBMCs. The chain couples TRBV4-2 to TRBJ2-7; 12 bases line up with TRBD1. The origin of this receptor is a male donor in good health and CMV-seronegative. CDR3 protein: CASSQDSGTGGDEQYF. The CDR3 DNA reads TGTGCCAGCAGCCAAGATTCCGGGACAGGGGGCGACGAGCAGTACTTC.